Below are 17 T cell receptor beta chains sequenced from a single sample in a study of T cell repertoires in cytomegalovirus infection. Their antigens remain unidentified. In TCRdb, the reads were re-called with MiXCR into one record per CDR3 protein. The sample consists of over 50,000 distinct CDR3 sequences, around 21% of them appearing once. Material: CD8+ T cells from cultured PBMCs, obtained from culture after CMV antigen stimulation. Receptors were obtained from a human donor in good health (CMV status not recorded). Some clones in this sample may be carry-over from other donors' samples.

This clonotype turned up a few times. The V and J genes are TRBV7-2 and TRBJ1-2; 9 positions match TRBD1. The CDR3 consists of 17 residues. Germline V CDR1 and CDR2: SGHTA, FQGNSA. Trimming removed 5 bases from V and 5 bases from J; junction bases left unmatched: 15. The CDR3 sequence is CASSPRDRVYLGYGYTF. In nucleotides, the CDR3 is TGTGCCAGCAGCCCCCGGGACAGGGTTTATTTGGGGTATGGCTACACCTTC.

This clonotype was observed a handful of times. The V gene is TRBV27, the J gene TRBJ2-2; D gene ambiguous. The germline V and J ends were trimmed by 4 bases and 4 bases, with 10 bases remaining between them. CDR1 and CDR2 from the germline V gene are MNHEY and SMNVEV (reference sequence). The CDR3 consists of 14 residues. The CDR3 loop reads CASSSGQTTGELFF. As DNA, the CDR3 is TGTGCCAGCAGTTCGGGCCAGACCACCGGGGAGCTGTTTTTT.

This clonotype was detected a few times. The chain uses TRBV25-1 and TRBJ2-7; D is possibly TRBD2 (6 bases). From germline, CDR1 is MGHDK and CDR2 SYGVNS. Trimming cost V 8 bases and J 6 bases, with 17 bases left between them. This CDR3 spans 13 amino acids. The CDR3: CASGIGGSSEQYF. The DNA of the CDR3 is TGTGCCAGCGGGATAGGAGGGAGCTCCGAGCAGTACTTC.

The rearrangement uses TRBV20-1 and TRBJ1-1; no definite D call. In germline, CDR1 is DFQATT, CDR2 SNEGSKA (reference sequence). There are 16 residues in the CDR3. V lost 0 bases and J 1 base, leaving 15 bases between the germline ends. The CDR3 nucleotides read TGCAGTGCTAGAGATTATCGAGGTGCAGGGAACACTGAAGCTTTCTTT. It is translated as CSARDYRGAGNTEAFF.

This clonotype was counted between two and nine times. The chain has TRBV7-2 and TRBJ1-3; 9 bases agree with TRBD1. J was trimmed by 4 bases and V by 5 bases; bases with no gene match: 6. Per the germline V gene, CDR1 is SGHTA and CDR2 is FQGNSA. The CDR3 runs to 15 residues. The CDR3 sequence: CASSARDRAGNTIYF. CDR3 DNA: TGTGCCAGCAGCGCCCGGGACAGGGCCGGAAACACCATATATTTT.

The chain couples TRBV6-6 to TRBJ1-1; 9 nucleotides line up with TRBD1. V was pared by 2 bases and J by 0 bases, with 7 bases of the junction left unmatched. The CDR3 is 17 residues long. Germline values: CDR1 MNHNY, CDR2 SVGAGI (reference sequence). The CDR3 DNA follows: TGTGCCAGCAGTTACCCAAGGACAGGGGCTTTGAACACTGAAGCTTTCTTT. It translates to CASSYPRTGALNTEAFF.

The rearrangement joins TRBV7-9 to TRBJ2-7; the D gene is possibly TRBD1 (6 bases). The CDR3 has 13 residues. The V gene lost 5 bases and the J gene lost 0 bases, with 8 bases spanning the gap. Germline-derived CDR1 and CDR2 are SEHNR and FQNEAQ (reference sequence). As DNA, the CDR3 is TGTGCCAGCAGCCCAGGGGTCTCCTACGAGCAGTACTTC. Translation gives CASSPGVSYEQYF.

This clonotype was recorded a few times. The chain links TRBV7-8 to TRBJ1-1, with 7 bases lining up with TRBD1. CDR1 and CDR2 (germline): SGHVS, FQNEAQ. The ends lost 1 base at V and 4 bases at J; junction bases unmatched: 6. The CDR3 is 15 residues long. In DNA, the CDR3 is TGTGCCAGCAGCTTAGTCCCCCCAGGGGGCACTGAAGCTTTCTTT. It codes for CASSLVPPGGTEAFF.

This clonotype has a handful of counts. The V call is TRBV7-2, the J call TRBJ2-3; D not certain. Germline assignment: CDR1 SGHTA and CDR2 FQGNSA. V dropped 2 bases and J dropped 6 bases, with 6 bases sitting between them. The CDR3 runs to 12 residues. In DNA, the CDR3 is TGTGCCAGCAGCTTACGGGTTGATACGCAGTATTTT. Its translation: CASSLRVDTQYF.

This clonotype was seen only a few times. CDR3 in amino acids: CASSYSPGAASTDTQYF. The CDR3, as DNA: TGTGCCAGCAGTTACTCCCCGGGAGCCGCTAGCACAGATACGCAGTATTTT. This rearrangement joins TRBV6-2 or TRBV6-3 to TRBJ2-3; D might be TRBD2 (6 bases). Germline V gives CDR1 MNHEY, CDR2 SVGEGT. There are 17 residues in the CDR3. The V end lost 0 bases, the J end lost 0 bases, and 13 bases lay between the germline ends.

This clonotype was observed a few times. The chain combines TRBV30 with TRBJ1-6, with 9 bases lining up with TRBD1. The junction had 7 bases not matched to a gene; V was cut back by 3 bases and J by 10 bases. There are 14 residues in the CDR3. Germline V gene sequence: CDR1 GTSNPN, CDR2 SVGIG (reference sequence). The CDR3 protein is CAWSTGTGLSPLHF. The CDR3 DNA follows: TGTGCCTGGAGCACCGGGACAGGGTTATCACCCCTCCACTTT. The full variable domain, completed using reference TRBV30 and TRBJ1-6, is SQTIHQWPATLVQPVGSPLSLECTVEGTSNPNLYWYRQAAGRGLQLLFYSVGIGQISSEVPQNLSASRPQDRQFILSSKKLLLSDSGFYLCAWSTGTGLSPLHFGNGTRLTVT.

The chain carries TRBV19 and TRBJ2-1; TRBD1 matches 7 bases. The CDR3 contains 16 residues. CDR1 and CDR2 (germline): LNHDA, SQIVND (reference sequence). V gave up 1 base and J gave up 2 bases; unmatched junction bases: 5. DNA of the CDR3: TGTGCCAGTAGTATAGGACAGGGAGTCACCTACAATGAGCAGTTCTTC. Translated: CASSIGQGVTYNEQFF.

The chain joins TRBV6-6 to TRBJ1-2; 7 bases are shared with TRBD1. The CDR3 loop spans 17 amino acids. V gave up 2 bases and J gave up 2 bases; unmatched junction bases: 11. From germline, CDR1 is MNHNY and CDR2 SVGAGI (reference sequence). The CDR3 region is CASSYTRQGRRNYGYTF. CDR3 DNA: TGTGCCAGCAGTTACACGCGACAGGGACGACGCAACTATGGCTACACCTTC.

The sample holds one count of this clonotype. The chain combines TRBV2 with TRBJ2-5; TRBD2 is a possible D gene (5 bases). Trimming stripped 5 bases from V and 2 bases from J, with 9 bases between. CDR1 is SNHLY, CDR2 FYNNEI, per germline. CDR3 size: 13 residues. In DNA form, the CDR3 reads TGTGCCAGCAGTCTCGGGGTTCAAGAGACCCAGTACTTC. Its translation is CASSLGVQETQYF.

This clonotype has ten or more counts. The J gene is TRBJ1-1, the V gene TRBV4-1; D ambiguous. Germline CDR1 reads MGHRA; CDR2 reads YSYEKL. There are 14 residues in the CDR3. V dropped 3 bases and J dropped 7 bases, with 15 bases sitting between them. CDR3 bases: TGCGCCAGCAGCCAGGGCTTCCAAGGAGGTGAAGCTTTCTTT. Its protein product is CASSQGFQGGEAFF.

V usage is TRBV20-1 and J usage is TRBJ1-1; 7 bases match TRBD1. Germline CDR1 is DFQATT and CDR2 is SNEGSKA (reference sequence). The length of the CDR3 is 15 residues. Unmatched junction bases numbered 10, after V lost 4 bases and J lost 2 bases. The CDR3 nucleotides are TGCAGTGCTACTCGACGACAGGGCTTAAACACTGAAGCTTTCTTT. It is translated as CSATRRQGLNTEAFF.

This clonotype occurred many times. CDR3: CASSYIEDQPQHF. CDR3 sequence (DNA): TGTGCCAGCAGCTACATAGAGGATCAGCCCCAGCATTTT. The rearrangement joins TRBV7-2 to TRBJ1-5; the D is unclear. This CDR3 comprises 13 residues. The V gene's germline CDR1 is SGHTA and CDR2 FQGNSA. Deletions cut 4 bases from V and 5 bases from J, with 9 bases between.